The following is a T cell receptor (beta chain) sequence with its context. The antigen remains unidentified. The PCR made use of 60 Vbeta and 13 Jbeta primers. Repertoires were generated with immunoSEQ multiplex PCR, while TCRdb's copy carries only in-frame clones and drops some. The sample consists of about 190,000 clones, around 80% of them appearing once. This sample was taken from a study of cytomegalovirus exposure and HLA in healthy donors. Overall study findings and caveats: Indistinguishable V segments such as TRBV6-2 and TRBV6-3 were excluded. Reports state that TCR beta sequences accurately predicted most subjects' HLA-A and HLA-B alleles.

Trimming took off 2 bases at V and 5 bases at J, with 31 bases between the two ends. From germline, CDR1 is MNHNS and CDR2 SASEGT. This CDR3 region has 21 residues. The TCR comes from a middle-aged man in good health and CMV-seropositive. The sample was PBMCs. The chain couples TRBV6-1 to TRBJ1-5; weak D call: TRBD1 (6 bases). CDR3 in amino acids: CASSEKFWVFSGAGLDQPQHF. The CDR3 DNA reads TGTGCCAGCAGTGAAAAGTTTTGGGTGTTTTCAGGGGCAGGTTTAGATCAGCCCCAGCATTTT.